This passage covers 29 T cell receptor beta chains from one sample sequenced in a study of cytomegalovirus exposure and HLA in healthy donors. Primers for the PCR totalled 60 Vbeta and 13 Jbeta. TCRdb's table, derived via immunoSEQ multiplex PCR, lists solely in-frame clones and lacks some. The repertoire consists of approximately 100,000 clones, with about 76% occurring once and the leading ten covering roughly 8%. The sample taken for sequencing was PBMCs. Source of these receptors: a man aged 35 to 55 in good health and CMV-seronegative.

The V and J genes are TRBV27 and TRBJ2-7; 14 positions agree with TRBD2. This CDR3 has 18 residues. CDR1 and CDR2 (germline): MNHEY, SMNVEV (reference sequence). J lost 0 bases, V lost 3 bases, and 7 bases had no gene match. The chain's CDR3 is CASSFRGGLAGASYEQYF. The CDR3 DNA reads as TGTGCCAGCAGTTTCAGGGGGGGACTAGCGGGGGCCTCCTACGAGCAGTACTTC.

The chain links TRBV28 to TRBJ1-4, with D possibly being TRBD1 (6 bases). The CDR3 totals 16 residues. Germline assignment: CDR1 MDHEN and CDR2 SYDVKM. With 1 base removed from V and 2 bases from J, the gap between germline ends came to 11 bases. Here the CDR3 reads CASSLLAGATNEKLFF. The CDR3 nucleotides are TGTGCCAGCAGTTTATTAGCAGGGGCTACTAATGAAAAACTGTTTTTT.

The CDR3 is CATARATAETQYF. The CDR3 DNA sequence: TGTGCTACCGCGAGGGCGACGGCAGAGACCCAGTACTTC. The chain joins TRBV12-5 to TRBJ2-5; a weak D match, TRBD2 (5 bases). Germline lookup yields CDR1 LGHNT and CDR2 FRNRAP. CDR3 length: 13 amino acids. V lost 10 bases and J lost 4, with 16 bases in between.

The chain uses TRBV4-1 and TRBJ1-5, with 7 positions matching TRBD1. The length of the CDR3 is 15 residues. The junction had 6 bases not matched to a gene; V was cut back by 5 bases and J by 2 bases. CDR1 and CDR2 from the germline V gene are MGHRA and YSYEKL. The CDR3 coding sequence is TGCGCCAGCAGCTCCCGACAGGGTGGCAATCAGCCCCAGCATTTT. Encoded protein: CASSSRQGGNQPQHF.

The chain couples TRBV4-1 to TRBJ2-5; D is unclear. The end of the DNA fits TRBJ2-7 better, so the J call may be wrong. This CDR3 spans 13 amino acids. CDR1 is MGHRA, CDR2 YSYEKL, per germline. For the CDR3, the DNA is TGCGCCAGCAGCCAAGACCGGGTCTACGAGCAGTACTTC. Encoded protein: CASSQDRVYEQYF.

This chain uses TRBV7-9 with TRBJ2-7, with TRBD2 as a possible D gene (5 bases). In germline, CDR1 is SEHNR, CDR2 FQNEAQ (reference sequence). With 5 bases removed from V and 3 bases from J, the gap between germline ends came to 14 bases. There are 14 residues in the CDR3. This CDR3 is CASSRGSANYEQYF. For the CDR3, the DNA is TGTGCCAGCAGCCGCGGGTCGGCGAACTACGAGCAGTACTTC.

V gene TRBV6-1 combines with J gene TRBJ1-6, with 12 bases lining up with TRBD1. The V gene end was trimmed by 5 bases and the J gene end by 11 bases; junction bases not matched to a gene: 4. This CDR3 is built from 14 residues. Looked up from germline, CDR1 is MNHNS and CDR2 is SASEGT. In nucleotides, the CDR3 is TGTGCCAGCAGTTCCGGGACAGGGGGCGCACCCCTCCACTTT. Amino acid sequence: CASSSGTGGAPLHF.

To note about this clone: A read error may produce the germline difference seen at one junction end. The chain employs TRBV7-7 and TRBJ2-1; D remains unclear. In germline, CDR1 is SSHAT, CDR2 FNYEAQ (reference sequence). There are 13 residues in the CDR3. This CDR3 reads CASSPSPSSEQFF. The CDR3 DNA reads as TGTGCTAGCAGCCCCTCCCCCTCCTCTGAGCAGTTCTTC.

The chain links TRBV4-3 to TRBJ2-3, with a weak D call TRBD1 (6 bases). Per the germline V gene, CDR1 is LGHNA and CDR2 is YSLEER. The length of the CDR3 is 16 residues. With 4 bases removed from V and 1 base from J, the gap between germline ends came to 15 bases. Here the CDR3 reads CASSPETAGGTDTQYF. For the CDR3, the DNA is TGCGCCAGCAGCCCCGAGACGGCAGGGGGCACAGATACGCAGTATTTT.

The chain employs TRBV9 and TRBJ1-2; D is perhaps TRBD1 (5 bases). Per the germline V gene, CDR1 is SGDLS and CDR2 is YYNGEE. The CDR3 covers 14 residues. V gave up 0 bases and J gave up 8 bases, with 14 bases separating them. The CDR3 sequence is CASSVGGQGLGYTF. The CDR3 DNA sequence: TGTGCCAGCAGCGTAGGAGGGCAGGGACTCGGCTACACCTTC.

This clone appeared a few times. The V call is TRBV6-5, the J call TRBJ2-3, with TRBD2 identical over 10 bases. Unmatched junction bases numbered 6, after V lost 2 bases and J lost 7 bases. Per germline, CDR1 MNHEY and CDR2 SVGAGI. This CDR3 is built from 15 residues. The CDR3 here is CASSYQAGGLNTQYF. The CDR3 DNA sequence: TGTGCCAGCAGTTACCAAGCGGGGGGGCTAAATACGCAGTATTTT.

This chain links TRBV19 with TRBJ1-2; 8 bases line up with TRBD1. Germline values: CDR1 LNHDA, CDR2 SQIVND (reference sequence). The CDR3 contains 15 residues. J gave up 12 bases and V 5 bases, and 17 bases lay outside the gene matches. CDR3 region: CASSVTGTGLGSHTF. The CDR3 coding sequence is TGTGCCAGTAGTGTTACCGGGACAGGACTGGGGTCGCACACCTTC.

CDR3 coding DNA: TGCGCCAGCAGCCAAGGAACGCGTGATTGGGAAAAACTGTTTTTT. Translation: CASSQGTRDWEKLFF. The V gene is TRBV4-1, the J gene TRBJ1-4, with D unresolved. Trimming removed 1 base from V and 8 bases from J, with 14 bases in between. Germline CDR1 MGHRA, CDR2 YSYEKL. CDR3 length: 15 residues.

The V and J genes are TRBV7-3 and TRBJ2-5, with a possible D match to TRBD1 (5 bases). The ends were cut back, 4 bases at V and 5 bases at J, with 11 bases in the middle. Germline values: CDR1 SGHTA, CDR2 FQGTGA. The CDR3 sequence is 13 residues long. The CDR3 sequence: CASSSRAGETQYF. CDR3 in DNA: TGTGCCAGCAGCTCCAGGGCAGGGGAGACCCAGTACTTC. Combining the CDR3 with reference TRBV7-3 and TRBJ2-5 gives the whole variable domain GAGVSQTPSNKVTEKGKYVELRCDPISGHTALYWYRQSLGQGPEFLIYFQGTGAADDSGLPNDRFFAVRPEGSVSTLKIQRTERGDSAVYLCASSSRAGETQYFGPGTRLLVL.

This rearrangement joins TRBV6-5 to TRBJ1-2; 11 nucleotides align to TRBD1. The CDR3 totals 15 residues. The V and J ends lost 7 bases and 1 base, in that order; junction bases with no gene match: 5. Germline CDR1 and CDR2: MNHEY and SVGAGI. CDR3 DNA: TGTGCCAGCATCCCCGGGACAGGGGGTAACTATGGCTACACCTTC. Amino acids: CASIPGTGGNYGYTF.

The chain links TRBV6-1 to TRBJ2-7; no definite D call. This CDR3 has 10 residues. Trimming removed 7 bases at V and 4 bases at J, with 5 bases between. Germline V gives CDR1 MNHNS, CDR2 SASEGT. The CDR3 protein is CASMSYEQYF. The DNA for the CDR3 is TGTGCCAGCATGTCGTACGAGCAGTACTTC.

CDR3 protein: CASRDGTGNPGQGQYF. The DNA for the CDR3 is TGTGCCAGCAGGGACGGGACAGGGAATCCCGGGCAGGGGCAGTATTTT. V usage is TRBV2 and J usage is TRBJ2-3; the match to TRBD1 covers 9 bases. The V gene's germline CDR1 is SNHLY and CDR2 FYNNEI. With 6 bases clipped from V and 11 bases from J, the junction kept 18 bases outside the gene matches. This CDR3 spans 16 amino acids.

This clone was picked up many times. The CDR3 here is CASSQESGNSRAFF. The CDR3 DNA reads TGCGCCAGCAGCCAAGAAAGCGGGAATAGTCGGGCTTTCTTT. This chain links TRBV4-1 with TRBJ1-1, with D uncertain. The CDR3 totals 14 residues. Trimming removed 0 bases from V and 11 bases from J, with 16 bases in between. Germline CDR1 MGHRA, CDR2 YSYEKL.

This chain uses TRBV5-4 with TRBJ1-5; 7 bases match TRBD1. Trimming at V came to 1 base and at J to 6 bases, leaving 13 bases not matched to a gene. Germline CDR1 SGHNT, CDR2 YYREEE (reference sequence). The CDR3 consists of 17 residues. Here the CDR3 DNA reads TGTGCCAGCAGCTTGCGACCTAACAGGGGAGAGGGTCAGCCCCAGCATTTT. This translates into CASSLRPNRGEGQPQHF.

V usage is TRBV4-3 and J usage is TRBJ2-2; 7 nucleotides line up with TRBD1. CDR1 is LGHNA, CDR2 YSLEER, per germline. The CDR3 has 16 residues. The V segment lost 0 bases and the J segment 0 bases; nucleotides outside the gene matches: 1. This chain's CDR3 is CASSQEGTANTGELFF. CDR3 nucleotide sequence: TGCGCCAGCAGCCAAGAAGGGACAGCGAACACCGGGGAGCTGTTTTTT.

J is TRBJ2-5 and V is TRBV5-1; 10 bases are a match to TRBD2. V lost 1 base to trimming and J lost 5 bases; unmatched junction nucleotides: 11. From germline, CDR1 is SGHRS and CDR2 YFSETQ. The CDR3 has 17 residues. For the CDR3, the DNA is TGCGCCAGCAGCTTGAAGGGTAGCGGGGGGAACAGTGAGACCCAGTACTTC. This sequence encodes CASSLKGSGGNSETQYF.

J is TRBJ2-7 and V is TRBV7-8, with TRBD2 matching over 7 bases. The V and J ends lost 7 bases and 0 bases, in that order; junction bases with no gene match: 9. The CDR3 sequence is 15 residues long. CDR1 is SGHVS, CDR2 FQNEAQ, per germline. DNA for the CDR3: TGTGCCAGCACATTTCTGGGGGGGGGCTCCTACGAGCAGTACTTC. Its protein is CASTFLGGGSYEQYF.

This clone turned up a few times. The rearrangement links TRBV5-6 to TRBJ1-1, with no clear D. This CDR3 contains 14 residues. V shed 1 base and J shed 11 bases, with 18 bases lying between them. Germline-derived CDR1 and CDR2 are SGHDT and YYEEEE. Here the CDR3 reads CASSLSALRRSAFF. CDR3 nucleotides: TGTGCCAGCAGCTTGAGCGCGCTCAGGAGGAGTGCTTTCTTT.

V usage is TRBV4-2 and J usage is TRBJ1-1; a weak D match, TRBD1 (5 bases). The CDR3 length is 14 residues. Trimming removed 0 bases at V and 7 bases at J, with 12 bases between. Germline values: CDR1 LGHNA, CDR2 YNFKEQ. CDR3 sequence reads: CASSQDIGTGEAFF. The CDR3 DNA reads as TGTGCCAGCAGCCAAGATATAGGAACAGGTGAAGCTTTCTTT.

The chain uses TRBV5-1 and TRBJ2-1, with 9 bases lining up with TRBD2. Looked up from germline, CDR1 is SGHRS and CDR2 is YFSETQ. This CDR3 region has 16 residues. Trimming at V came to 0 bases and at J to 3 bases, leaving 4 bases not matched to a gene. Here the CDR3 DNA reads TGCGCCAGCAGCTTGGTTATAGCGGGGGACTACAATGAGCAGTTCTTC. It is translated as CASSLVIAGDYNEQFF.

The rearrangement joins TRBV19 to TRBJ2-3; TRBD2 agrees at 7 bases. This CDR3 is 16 amino acids long. Looked up from germline, CDR1 is LNHDA and CDR2 is SQIVND (reference sequence). The junction had 6 bases not matched to a gene; V was cut back by 3 bases and J by 0 bases. The CDR3 nucleotides are TGTGCCAGTAGTATGAGCGGGGCGCGGAGCACAGATACGCAGTATTTT. Its protein is CASSMSGARSTDTQYF.

CDR3 nucleotide sequence: TGCAGCGTTGCCGGGACAGATATTCCCAATGAGCAGTTCTTC. Protein sequence: CSVAGTDIPNEQFF. The gene calls are TRBV29-1 and TRBJ2-1; 7 bases are shared with TRBD1. The CDR3 covers 14 residues. The J segment lost 6 bases and the V segment lost 4 bases, leaving 9 bases of the junction unmatched. CDR1 is SQVTM, CDR2 ANQGSEA, per germline.

The chain links TRBV5-5 to TRBJ1-6; 7 positions match TRBD1. CDR1 is SGHKS and CDR2 is YYEKEE in the germline V gene (reference sequence). This CDR3 has 14 amino acids. After removal of 4 bases from V and 9 bases from J, the junction contained 7 bases not matched to a gene. CDR3 sequence (DNA): TGTGCCAGCAGCCGGACAGGAGGAGGTTCACCCCTCCACTTT. This translates into CASSRTGGGSPLHF.

In its sample, this clone was seen once. The chain recombines TRBV5-1 with TRBJ2-5, with 16 nucleotides matching TRBD2. The CDR3 covers 18 residues. V trimming: 3 bases; J trimming: 5 bases; junction bases outside the gene matches: 10. Germline lookup yields CDR1 SGHRS and CDR2 YFSETQ. The CDR3 spells CASSSPTGTSGGGETQYF. For the CDR3, the DNA is TGCGCCAGCAGCTCCCCGACCGGGACTAGCGGGGGGGGTGAGACCCAGTACTTC.